These 4 T cell receptor beta chains came from one sample sequenced in a study of response to subunit inactivated influenza vaccine. TCRdb re-derived calls from the RT-PCR reads in MiXCR, one entry per CDR3 protein. The sample comprises about 540,000 distinct CDR3 sequences, around a quarter of which are singletons, and approximately 2.9% rests with the top ten. The sample was also linked to a second study, of T cells expressing NK-cell markers. That publication notes: Template switching by 5'RACE with UMIs generated the TCR beta cDNA.

The material sequenced was CD4+ T cells sorted from PBMCs, taken about 12 days after vaccination. The receptors shown here come from a man aged 50 to 60 who received an inactivated influenza vaccine.

A few counts support this clonotype. CDR3: CASSFSMVRETQYF. CDR3 DNA: TGTGCCAGCAGTTTTTCGATGGTCCGAGAGACCCAGTACTTC. This chain links TRBV12-3 or TRBV12-4 with TRBJ2-5, with D hard to call. This CDR3 has 14 residues. Trimming removed 3 bases from V and 4 bases from J, with 12 bases in between.

This rearrangement joins TRBV2 to TRBJ1-2; no definite D call. V lost 1 base to trimming and J lost 6 bases, with 6 bases between them. The germline gives CDR1 SNHLY, CDR2 FYNNEI. The CDR3 has 12 residues. The CDR3 region is CASSEEWDGYTF. The CDR3 DNA is TGTGCCAGCAGTGAAGAGTGGGATGGCTACACCTTC.

This clonotype came up a few times. This chain connects TRBV6-2 or TRBV6-3 to TRBJ2-5; D gene ambiguous. The germline V gene encodes CDR1 MNHEY and CDR2 SVGEGT. The CDR3 contains 14 residues. With 0 bases removed from V and 4 bases from J, the gap between germline ends came to 9 bases. This CDR3 is CASSYSSRGETQYF. For the CDR3, the DNA is TGTGCCAGCAGTTACTCATCCAGAGGAGAGACCCAGTACTTC.

The chain links TRBV20-1 to TRBJ2-7; the match to TRBD2 covers 11 bases. Per germline, CDR1 DFQATT and CDR2 SNEGSKA (reference sequence). The J segment lost 2 bases and the V segment lost 5 bases, leaving 5 bases of the junction unmatched. The CDR3 covers 14 residues. DNA for the CDR3: TGCAGTGCTCCACGACTAGCGGGGACCTACGAGCAGTACTTC. This gives the protein CSAPRLAGTYEQYF.